What follows are 5 T cell receptor beta chains derived from one specimen sequenced in a study of shared clonotypes between healthy human individuals (TCRdb year 2020). To prepare the library, the immunoSEQ multiplex PCR assay was applied. As stored in TCRdb, this immuneACCESS dataset retains in-frame rearrangements with V and J assigned. A fraction of the clones does not appear; measured against another copy, unresolved V genes explain less than half of the discrepancy, and the remainder lacks a known reason. The sample yields over a million clones; roughly 98% were counted once. The ten top clones hold roughly 0.45% of the sample. The sample taken for sequencing was naive CD4+ T cells sorted from blood. This specimen's cell subset or site label, interpreted: CD45RA+ positively selected. Receptors originate from a man between 25 and 39 years old in good health.

The chain combines TRBV4-1 with TRBJ1-1; weak D call: TRBD1 (6 bases). Trimming cost V 3 bases and J 1 base, with 15 bases left between them. Germline assignment: CDR1 MGHRA and CDR2 YSYEKL. The CDR3 has 16 residues. The DNA of the CDR3 is TGCGCCAGCAGCCAGGACAGAAAGGCACCGAACACTGAAGCTTTCTTT. Its translation: CASSQDRKAPNTEAFF.

This clone has just one count. The rearrangement links TRBV5-4 to TRBJ1-3; D might be TRBD1 (6 bases). The CDR3 contains 17 residues. Germline assignment: CDR1 SGHNT and CDR2 YYREEE (reference sequence). V was shortened by 0 bases and J by 1 base, with 14 bases between the two germline ends. The CDR3 here is CASSLAAGANSGNTIYF. CDR3 bases: TGTGCCAGCAGCTTGGCGGCAGGGGCGAATTCTGGAAACACCATATATTTT. The entire variable domain, with the rest obtained from reference TRBV5-4 and TRBJ1-3, is as follows: ETGVTQSPTHLIKTRGQQVTLRCSSQSGHNTVSWYQQALGQGPQFIFQYYREEENGRGNFPPRFSGLQFPNYSSELNVNALELDDSALYLCASSLAAGANSGNTIYFGEGSWLTVV.

The genes are TRBV7-8 and TRBJ1-5; tentatively, D is TRBD1 (5 bases). Germline values: CDR1 SGHVS, CDR2 FQNEAQ. Trimming pared 0 bases from V and 0 bases from J, leaving 15 bases between. The CDR3 spans 18 residues. CDR3 loop: CASSLALTGPGSNQPQHF. The DNA for the CDR3 is TGTGCCAGCAGCTTAGCCCTTACAGGTCCGGGTAGCAATCAGCCCCAGCATTTT.

V and J are TRBV7-6 and TRBJ2-5; the match to TRBD1 covers 8 bases. CDR3 length: 15 amino acids. V shed 5 bases, J shed 5 bases, and the junction held 10 bases outside the gene matches. The germline V gene encodes CDR1 SGHVS and CDR2 FNYEAQ. This CDR3 is CASSTTTGEGETQYF. The CDR3 nucleotides are TGTGCCAGCAGCACCACGACAGGGGAAGGGGAGACCCAGTACTTC.

V gene TRBV19 combines with J gene TRBJ2-1; 15 bases are a match to TRBD2. This CDR3 contains 16 residues. From germline, CDR1 is LNHDA and CDR2 SQIVND (reference sequence). V shed 5 bases, J shed 4 bases, and the junction held 3 bases outside the gene matches. Here the CDR3 DNA reads TGTGCCAGTAGTGCCGGGACTAGCGGGAGGTACAATGAGCAGTTCTTC. Amino acid sequence: CASSAGTSGRYNEQFF.